Below are 25 T cell receptor beta chains sequenced from a single sample in a study of cytomegalovirus exposure and HLA in healthy donors. The PCR used 60 Vbeta and 13 Jbeta primers. Generated by immunoSEQ multiplex PCR, the TCRdb table keeps only in-frame clones and is missing some. The sample includes about 60,000 clones, 80% of them seen just once. The material sequenced was PBMCs. The receptors derive from a male donor in good health and CMV-seronegative.

This clone appeared once. The V gene is TRBV27, the J gene TRBJ2-2; 7 nucleotides agree with TRBD1. The germline gives CDR1 MNHEY, CDR2 SMNVEV (reference sequence). Unmatched junction bases numbered 3, after V lost 2 bases and J lost 0 bases. CDR3 length: 16 amino acids. As DNA, the CDR3 is TGTGCCAGCAGTTTAGGACAGGCCGCGAACACCGGGGAGCTGTTTTTT. Protein: CASSLGQAANTGELFF.

V and J are TRBV6-5 and TRBJ1-1, with unresolved D. This CDR3 has 13 residues. Germline-derived CDR1 and CDR2 are MNHEY and SVGAGI. The V gene lost 3 bases and the J gene lost 1 base, with 6 bases spanning the gap. The CDR3 spells CASSYGQNTEAFF. The CDR3 DNA reads as TGTGCCAGCAGTTATGGCCAGAACACTGAAGCTTTCTTT.

The chain recombines TRBV7-9 with TRBJ2-3, with no clear D. Germline V CDR1 and CDR2: SEHNR, FQNEAQ (reference sequence). The CDR3 is made up of 11 amino acids. Trimming removed 6 bases from V and 2 bases from J, with 3 bases in between. CDR3 sequence reads: CASSITDTQYF. As DNA, the CDR3 is TGTGCCAGCAGTATCACAGATACGCAGTATTTT.

This chain connects TRBV30 to TRBJ2-7; the D gene is possibly TRBD1 (6 bases). The CDR3 runs to 13 residues. The germline V gene encodes CDR1 GTSNPN and CDR2 SVGIG (reference sequence). In nucleotides, the CDR3 is TGTGCATATGTCGGGACACCTTCCTACGAGCAGTACTTC. It encodes CAYVGTPSYEQYF.

The chain carries TRBV6-5 and TRBJ1-1, with 10 bases identical to TRBD1. The CDR3 is made up of 12 amino acids. The trim removed 5 bases at V and 6 bases at J, leaving 0 bases unmatched. Per the germline V gene, CDR1 is MNHEY and CDR2 is SVGAGI. In nucleotides, the CDR3 is TGTGCCAGCAGTGACAGGGGGCCTGAAGCTTTCTTT. Translation: CASSDRGPEAFF.

The J gene is TRBJ1-1, the V gene TRBV29-1; D perhaps matches TRBD1 (5 bases). CDR1 is SQVTM, CDR2 ANQGSEA, per germline. Trimming cost V 4 bases and J 7 bases, with 16 bases left between them. The CDR3 is made up of 13 amino acids. As DNA, the CDR3 is TGCAGCGTTGGTGGGGCCGCACCCTTTGAAGCTTTCTTT. It yields the protein CSVGGAAPFEAFF.

This clone has a handful of counts. The V call is TRBV18, the J call TRBJ2-7; the D gene is possibly TRBD1 (6 bases). Trimming shortened V by 2 bases and J by 3 bases, and 8 bases separated the two germline ends. This CDR3 is 13 amino acids long. The germline CDR1 and CDR2 sequences are KGHSH and LQKENI. The CDR3 sequence is CASSPGGFYEQYF. The CDR3, as DNA: TGTGCCAGCTCACCAGGGGGCTTCTACGAGCAGTACTTC.

This chain connects TRBV18 to TRBJ1-2, with TRBD1 matching over 9 bases. The CDR3 loop spans 13 amino acids. CDR1 and CDR2 (germline): KGHSH, LQKENI. V was pared by 3 bases and J by 5 bases, with 1 base of the junction left unmatched. The DNA for the CDR3 is TGTGCCAGCTCACCCGGACAGGGGTATGGCTACACCTTC. Protein product: CASSPGQGYGYTF.

The rearrangement links TRBV19 to TRBJ2-5; D perhaps matches TRBD1 (6 bases). Trimming cost V 2 bases and J 4 bases, with 11 bases left between them. The V gene's germline CDR1 is LNHDA and CDR2 SQIVND (reference sequence). This CDR3 comprises 14 residues. CDR3 in DNA: TGTGCCAGTAGTATACGGTGGGGGCCAGAGACCCAGTACTTC. It translates to CASSIRWGPETQYF.

This clone occurred a few times. The rearrangement uses TRBV6-6 and TRBJ1-6, with D unclear. Trimming took off 5 bases at V and 7 bases at J, with 12 bases between the two ends. CDR1 is MNHNY, CDR2 SVGAGI, per germline (reference sequence). The CDR3 runs to 14 residues. Written as DNA, the CDR3 is TGTGCCAGCAGTAAATCCGAGCGGAATTCACCCCTCCACTTT. It encodes CASSKSERNSPLHF.

The rearrangement joins TRBV10-3 to TRBJ1-1, with 11 bases matching TRBD1. The CDR3 sequence is 14 residues long. Per germline, CDR1 ENHRY and CDR2 SYGVKD. The J segment lost 4 bases and the V segment lost 7 bases, leaving 5 bases of the junction unmatched. DNA for the CDR3: TGTGCCATCACCTCCGGGACAGGGGGCACTGAAGCTTTCTTT. Protein sequence: CAITSGTGGTEAFF.

The chain joins TRBV5-1 to TRBJ1-4; D gene ambiguous. Looked up from germline, CDR1 is SGHRS and CDR2 is YFSETQ. The CDR3 is 16 residues long. The V end lost 0 bases, the J end lost 0 bases, and 9 bases lay between the germline ends. The CDR3 DNA sequence: TGCGCCAGCAGCTTGGGGCAGGTGGCAACTAATGAAAAACTGTTTTTT. Translation: CASSLGQVATNEKLFF.

Here the CDR3 reads CSVDGDRDTEAFF. Written as DNA, the CDR3 is TGCAGCGTTGACGGTGACAGGGACACTGAAGCTTTCTTT. The chain has TRBV29-1 and TRBJ1-1; 7 bases align to TRBD1. The CDR3 is 13 residues long. From germline, CDR1 is SQVTM and CDR2 ANQGSEA. J gave up 3 bases and V 3 bases, and 4 bases lay outside the gene matches. Variable domain in full (rest from reference TRBV29-1 and TRBJ1-1): SAVISQKPSRDICQRGTSLTIQCQVDSQVTMMFWYRQQPGQSLTLIATANQGSEATYESGFVIDKFPISRPNLTFSTLTVSNMSPEDSSIYLCSVDGDRDTEAFFGQGTRLTVV.

The chain couples TRBV20-1 to TRBJ2-3; a weak D match, TRBD1 (5 bases). This CDR3 is built from 11 residues. The germline V gene encodes CDR1 DFQATT and CDR2 SNEGSKA (reference sequence). Trimming removed 3 bases at V and 9 bases at J, with 10 bases between. CDR3 coding DNA: TGCAGTGCTAGGCAGGGAATAACGCAGTATTTT. It yields the protein CSARQGITQYF.

On this clone itself: The germline gene is not matched at one end of the junction; a read error may be the cause. The V gene is TRBV6-1, the J gene TRBJ1-1; D call uncertain. The CDR3 totals 13 residues. The germline CDR1 and CDR2 sequences are MNHNS and SASEGT. CDR3 residues: CASSEVPFVGAFF. The CDR3 coding sequence is TGTGCCAGCAGCGAAGTCCCTTTTGTCGGGGCTTTCTTT.

This clone was counted once. The chain combines TRBV2 with TRBJ1-2; D call uncertain. The CDR3 spans 13 residues. V was clipped by 2 bases and J by 8 bases, with 12 bases between them. Germline values: CDR1 SNHLY, CDR2 FYNNEI. The CDR3 coding sequence is TGTGCCAGCAGTGAAAACCGCGAGTCGGGCTACACCTTC. Protein product: CASSENRESGYTF.

This chain joins TRBV4-3 and TRBJ2-2, with 13 bases lining up with TRBD2. After removal of 1 base from V and 3 bases from J, the junction contained 11 bases not matched to a gene. Germline-derived CDR1 and CDR2 are LGHNA and YSLEER. The CDR3 is 20 residues long. The CDR3 sequence is CASSQATPGLAGPYTGELFF. The CDR3, as DNA: TGCGCCAGCAGCCAAGCCACCCCGGGACTAGCGGGGCCGTACACCGGGGAGCTGTTTTTT.

The chain employs TRBV7-3 and TRBJ2-1; a weak D match, TRBD1 (5 bases). V was shortened by 4 bases and J by 7 bases, with 11 bases between the two germline ends. The CDR3 is 13 amino acids. CDR1 and CDR2 from the germline V gene are SGHTA and FQGTGA. DNA for the CDR3: TGTGCCAGCAGCTCCAGGGCTGGGAATGAGCAGTTCTTC. It yields the protein CASSSRAGNEQFF.

The chain carries TRBV7-3 and TRBJ1-1, with D possibly TRBD1 on 6 matching bases. CDR3 size: 14 residues. Deletions cut 5 bases from V and 4 bases from J, with 14 bases between. Germline loops: CDR1 SGHTA, CDR2 FQGTGA. The CDR3 bases are TGTGCCAGCAGCCCACAGGGCAAGGGCACTGAAGCTTTCTTT. This gives the protein CASSPQGKGTEAFF. The complete variable domain, with remaining parts taken from reference TRBV7-3 and TRBJ1-1, reads GAGVSQTPSNKVTEKGKYVELRCDPISGHTALYWYRQSLGQGPEFLIYFQGTGAADDSGLPNDRFFAVRPEGSVSTLKIQRTERGDSAVYLCASSPQGKGTEAFFGQGTRLTVV.

The gene calls are TRBV9 and TRBJ2-5, with 9 positions matching TRBD2. V lost 5 bases and J lost 5; bases outside the gene matches: 7. This CDR3 has 14 amino acids. The germline V gene has CDR1 SGDLS and CDR2 YYNGEE. CDR3 coding DNA: TGTGCCAGCAGTCAAGGAGCGGGGGGTGAGACCCAGTACTTC. As protein: CASSQGAGGETQYF.

This clone was picked up one time. The chain combines TRBV13 with TRBJ2-1; D is uncertain. The V gene's germline CDR1 is PRHDT and CDR2 FYEKMQ (reference sequence). Trimming left V 1 base short and J 7 bases short, with 5 bases between. The CDR3 is 12 amino acids. The CDR3 loop is CASSLAKNEQFF. The CDR3, as DNA: TGTGCCAGCAGCTTAGCCAAAAATGAGCAGTTCTTC. Full variable domain (missing parts from reference TRBV13 and TRBJ2-1): AAGVIQSPRHLIKEKRETATLKCYPIPRHDTVYWYQQGPGQDPQFLISFYEKMQSDKGSIPDRFSAQQFSDYHSELNMSSLELGDSALYFCASSLAKNEQFFGPGTRLTVL.

The CDR3 spells CASSMILAGVDNEQFF. CDR3 DNA: TGTGCCAGCAGCATGATCCTAGCGGGGGTTGACAATGAGCAGTTCTTC. This chain connects TRBV9 to TRBJ2-1; 10 bases line up with TRBD2. Germline values: CDR1 SGDLS, CDR2 YYNGEE. This CDR3 is 16 amino acids long. V shed 4 bases and J 5 bases; nucleotides not matched to a gene: 9.

This chain's CDR3 is CASSLESSSTDTQYF. The CDR3 DNA reads TGCGCCAGCAGCTTGGAATCTAGCAGCACAGATACGCAGTATTTT. The V call is TRBV5-1, the J call TRBJ2-3; tentative D call: TRBD2 (5 bases). The CDR3 runs to 15 residues. Germline CDR1 is SGHRS and CDR2 is YFSETQ. The V and J ends lost 0 bases and 0 bases respectively, with 8 bases between them.

V is TRBV7-2 and J is TRBJ2-5, with 9 bases that match TRBD2. Germline V gives CDR1 SGHTA, CDR2 FQGNSA. V gave up 8 bases and J gave up 7 bases; unmatched junction bases: 11. CDR3 length equals 14 residues. As DNA, the CDR3 is TGTGCCAGCGCAGATAGCGGGGGATCGCGGACCCAGTACTTC. Translated, it gives CASADSGGSRTQYF.

The table lists this clone with a few counts. The chain joins TRBV27 to TRBJ2-1, with D tentatively TRBD2 (6 bases). The CDR3 loop spans 15 amino acids. V was cut by 5 bases and J by 1 base, with 12 bases left in between. Germline CDR1 reads MNHEY; CDR2 reads SMNVEV (reference sequence). The CDR3 DNA reads TGTGCCAGCAGTCGGCTAGCGAGGTCCTACAATGAGCAGTTCTTC. It codes for CASSRLARSYNEQFF.